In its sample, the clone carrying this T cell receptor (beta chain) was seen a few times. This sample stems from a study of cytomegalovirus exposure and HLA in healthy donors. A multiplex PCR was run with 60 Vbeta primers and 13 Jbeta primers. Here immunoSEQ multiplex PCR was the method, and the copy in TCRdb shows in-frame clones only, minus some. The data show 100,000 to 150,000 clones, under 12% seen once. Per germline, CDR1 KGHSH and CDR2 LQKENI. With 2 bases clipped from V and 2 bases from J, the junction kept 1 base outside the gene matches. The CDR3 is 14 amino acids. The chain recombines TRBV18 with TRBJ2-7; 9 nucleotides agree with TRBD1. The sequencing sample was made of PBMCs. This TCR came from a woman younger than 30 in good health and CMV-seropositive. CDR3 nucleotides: TGTGCCAGCTCACCAGGGACAGGGCCCTACGAGCAGTACTTC. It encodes CASSPGTGPYEQYF.